These 30 T cell receptor beta chains came from one sample sequenced in a study of T cell repertoires in cytomegalovirus infection. TCRdb re-analysed the reads in MiXCR, keeping a single row per CDR3 protein. The sample records more than 650,000 distinct CDR3 sequences, 35% being singletons. Sequenced sample: PBMCs. The receptors come from a human donor in good health (CMV status not recorded). Some clones in this sample may be carry-over from other donors' samples.

This CDR3 reads CASSDEGRRIGDYEQYF. The CDR3 DNA follows: TGTGCCAGCAGTGATGAGGGGCGCAGGATAGGTGATTACGAGCAGTACTTC. This chain connects TRBV2 to TRBJ2-7; D possibly uses TRBD1 or TRBD2 (5 bases each). The CDR3 totals 17 residues. Trimming left V 3 bases short and J 4 bases short, with 22 bases between. Per germline, CDR1 SNHLY and CDR2 FYNNEI.

The genes are TRBV15 and TRBJ1-4, with D uncertain. The CDR3 spans 14 residues. Germline V gives CDR1 LNHNV, CDR2 YYDKDF (reference sequence). Trimming stripped 0 bases from V and 7 bases from J, with 9 bases between. In nucleotides, the CDR3 is TGTGCCACCAGCAGAGAGGCTGGTAGTGAAAAACTGTTTTTT. Encoded protein: CATSREAGSEKLFF.

The chain is built from TRBV15 and TRBJ1-3; TRBD1 matches at 8 bases. CDR3 size: 18 residues. J was trimmed by 3 bases and V by 5 bases; bases with no gene match: 15. Germline V gene lookup returns CDR1 LNHNV and CDR2 YYDKDF (reference sequence). CDR3 DNA sequence: TGTGCCACCAGCCGACAGAGTCCAGGGGGCAAAGGTGGAAACACCATATATTTT. Translated: CATSRQSPGGKGGNTIYF.

The chain recombines TRBV20-1 with TRBJ2-1; unclear D gene. The germline gives CDR1 DFQATT, CDR2 SNEGSKA (reference sequence). The V and J ends lost 3 bases and 2 bases respectively, with 11 bases between them. The CDR3 totals 14 residues. Here the CDR3 DNA reads TGCAGTGCTAGTCAACTTGGTCCCTACAATGAGCAGTTCTTC. As protein: CSASQLGPYNEQFF.

This clonotype was detected only a few times. The CDR3: CASSLSVPTGLKNEQFF. CDR3 bases: TGTGCCAGCAGTTTATCCGTTCCGACAGGGCTCAAAAATGAGCAGTTCTTC. The V and J genes are TRBV27 and TRBJ2-1; TRBD1 agrees at 7 bases. The CDR3 runs 17 residues. After removal of 0 bases from V and 7 bases from J, the junction contained 12 bases not matched to a gene. The germline gives CDR1 MNHEY, CDR2 SMNVEV (reference sequence).

The CDR3 DNA reads as TGTGCCAGCAGTTACGCCAGGGTACAGGGAGGCGGCTACACCTTC. Its translation: CASSYARVQGGGYTF. The rearrangement links TRBV6-1 to TRBJ1-2; possible D gene TRBD1, 6 bases. Trimming cost V 5 bases and J 8 bases, with 21 bases left between them. CDR1 is MNHNS, CDR2 SASEGT, per germline. This CDR3 is 15 amino acids long.

As concerns this clonotype: Germline is not matched at one junction end, which may reflect a read error. The chain recombines TRBV19 with TRBJ2-5; 10 positions agree with TRBD2. The CDR3 covers 17 residues. Germline CDR1 reads LNHDA; CDR2 reads SQIVND (reference sequence). CDR3 DNA: TGTGCCAGGAGTATTACGACTAGCGGGTGCTCCCAAGAGACCCAGTACTTC. Residues: CARSITTSGCSQETQYF.

This chain links TRBV24-1 with TRBJ1-2, with D possibly matching TRBD1 (6 bases). This CDR3 region has 14 residues. Germline CDR1 is KGHDR and CDR2 is SFDVKD. The V gene lost 2 bases and the J gene lost 8 bases, with 14 bases spanning the gap. Here the CDR3 reads CATSDSGQTSGYTF. In DNA form, the CDR3 reads TGTGCCACCAGTGATTCAGGACAGACGTCAGGCTACACCTTC.

V usage is TRBV20-1 and J usage is TRBJ1-1, with 8 positions matching TRBD1. The germline gives CDR1 DFQATT, CDR2 SNEGSKA (reference sequence). The ends lost 7 bases at V and 1 base at J; junction bases unmatched: 5. The CDR3 extends over 13 amino acids. The CDR3 DNA reads TGCAGTGAAGGACAGGGTTGGAACACTGAAGCTTTCTTT. Its translation is CSEGQGWNTEAFF.

The J gene is TRBJ1-6, the V gene TRBV5-1; D is perhaps TRBD1 (6 bases). CDR1 SGHRS and CDR2 YFSETQ come from the germline V gene. The CDR3 loop spans 14 amino acids. The germline V and J ends were trimmed by 2 bases and 6 bases, with 9 bases remaining between them. The CDR3 protein is CASSLEGGNSPLHF. The DNA of the CDR3 is TGCGCCAGCAGCTTAGAAGGGGGTAATTCACCCCTCCACTTT. Together with reference TRBV5-1 and TRBJ1-6, the CDR3 gives the full variable domain: KAGVTQTPRYLIKTRGQQVTLSCSPISGHRSVSWYQQTPGQGLQFLFEYFSETQRNKGNFPGRFSGRQFSNSRSEMNVSTLELGDSALYLCASSLEGGNSPLHFGNGTRLTVT.

The chain is built from TRBV19 and TRBJ1-2; D is perhaps TRBD1 (5 bases). The CDR3 covers 18 residues. The V end lost 8 bases, the J end lost 0 bases, and 25 bases lay between the germline ends. Germline assignment: CDR1 LNHDA and CDR2 SQIVND (reference sequence). For the CDR3, the DNA is TGTGCCAGTGCTCCCCGGCCGAGTTTTGGGGCAGCTAACTATGGCTACACCTTC. Translation gives CASAPRPSFGAANYGYTF.

The chain combines TRBV7-3 with TRBJ1-2; perhaps TRBD1 as D (5 bases). The V gene lost 5 bases and the J gene lost 2 bases, with 18 bases spanning the gap. Germline assignment: CDR1 SGHTA and CDR2 FQGTGA. The length of the CDR3 is 16 residues. CDR3 amino acids: CASSPTSGRGNYGYTF. DNA for the CDR3: TGTGCCAGCAGCCCGACTTCGGGGCGGGGGAACTATGGCTACACCTTC.

The chain couples TRBV7-6 to TRBJ1-2; 9 positions agree with TRBD1. The V gene's germline CDR1 is SGHVS and CDR2 FNYEAQ. CDR3 length equals 14 residues. The J segment lost 8 bases and the V segment lost 5 bases, leaving 9 bases of the junction unmatched. CDR3: CASSHRDRDGGYTF. The DNA of the CDR3 is TGTGCCAGCAGCCACCGGGACAGGGATGGCGGCTACACCTTC.

V and J are TRBV30 and TRBJ1-2; 7 bases are shared with TRBD1. This CDR3 is 13 amino acids long. CDR1 is GTSNPN, CDR2 SVGIG, per germline (reference sequence). The V segment lost 3 bases and the J segment 8 bases; nucleotides outside the gene matches: 9. For the CDR3, the DNA is TGTGCCTGGAGGGGGAGACAGGGAGTCGGCTACACCTTC. Amino acid sequence: CAWRGRQGVGYTF.

There are a few counts of this clonotype. The gene calls are TRBV10-3 and TRBJ2-2, with D unclear. CDR3 length equals 15 residues. Trimming took off 3 bases at V and 6 bases at J, with 14 bases between the two ends. The germline CDR1 and CDR2 sequences are ENHRY and SYGVKD. CDR3 DNA: TGTGCCATCAGTGACAGCGAGACTTCTTCCGGGGAGCTGTTTTTT. Protein: CAISDSETSSGELFF.

This clonotype has more than one count but fewer than ten. The V and J genes are TRBV28 and TRBJ1-1; no firm D call. This CDR3 region has 13 residues. With 8 bases removed from V and 0 bases from J, the gap between germline ends came to 10 bases. Germline-derived CDR1 and CDR2 are MDHEN and SYDVKM. In nucleotides, the CDR3 is TGTGCCAGCGGACGTTTGTTGAACACTGAAGCTTTCTTT. This encodes CASGRLLNTEAFF.

This sequence joins TRBV19 and TRBJ2-3; D call uncertain. V was shortened by 6 bases and J by 10 bases, with 17 bases between the two germline ends. CDR1 and CDR2 (germline): LNHDA, SQIVND (reference sequence). The CDR3 has 13 amino acids. CDR3 loop: CASSPVGSESQYF. In nucleotides, the CDR3 is TGTGCCAGTAGCCCGGTTGGCAGCGAGTCGCAGTATTTT.

This clonotype has a count of ten or more. The chain joins TRBV7-2 to TRBJ2-1, with D possibly being TRBD2 (6 bases). With 5 bases removed from V and 6 bases from J, the gap between germline ends came to 17 bases. The CDR3 length is 15 residues. The germline V gene encodes CDR1 SGHTA and CDR2 FQGNSA. CDR3 amino acids: CASSLPRGNGNEQFF. The CDR3 DNA reads TGTGCCAGCAGCCTCCCGCGGGGTAATGGCAATGAGCAGTTCTTC.

This clonotype has more than one count but fewer than ten. The chain carries TRBV7-2 and TRBJ2-1; 11 nucleotides match TRBD2. This CDR3 has 15 residues. Trimming cost V 5 bases and J 8 bases; bases outside gene matches: 8. Germline values: CDR1 SGHTA, CDR2 FQGNSA. The CDR3, as DNA: TGTGCCAGCAGCCCAGAACTAGCGGGAGCTCATGAGCAGTTCTTC. Encoded protein: CASSPELAGAHEQFF.

J is TRBJ1-1 and V is TRBV28, with TRBD1 identical over 9 bases. V was pared by 5 bases and J by 5 bases, with 9 bases of the junction left unmatched. CDR3 size: 15 residues. CDR1 and CDR2 (germline): MDHEN, SYDVKM. The CDR3 DNA reads as TGTGCCAGCAGTGCGCCGGGACAGGGTTGGACTGAAGCTTTCTTT. Encoded protein: CASSAPGQGWTEAFF. Combining the CDR3 with reference TRBV28 and TRBJ1-1 gives the whole variable domain DVKVTQSSRYLVKRTGEKVFLECVQDMDHENMFWYRQDPGLGLRLIYFSYDVKMKEKGDIPEGYSVSREKKERFSLILESASTNQTSMYLCASSAPGQGWTEAFFGQGTRLTVV.

This clonotype was detected only a few times. This rearrangement joins TRBV28 to TRBJ2-3; D remains unclear. The CDR3 totals 15 residues. Trimming took 7 bases from V and 2 from J, leaving 16 bases between them. Germline CDR1 reads MDHEN; CDR2 reads SYDVKM. The CDR3, as DNA: TGTGCCAGCACCCCCCTCCGAGACCTCACAGATACGCAGTATTTT. Translating gives CASTPLRDLTDTQYF.

This clonotype appeared once. V is TRBV12-3 or TRBV12-4 and J is TRBJ2-1; D might be TRBD1 (5 bases). V gave up 8 bases and J gave up 2 bases, with 16 bases separating them. The CDR3 is 15 amino acids. The CDR3 coding sequence is TGTGCCAGCGGTAACCCAGGGCCGACCTACAATGAGCAGTTCTTC. Amino acid sequence: CASGNPGPTYNEQFF.

V is TRBV27 and J is TRBJ1-1; TRBD1 agrees at 10 bases. This CDR3 comprises 18 residues. The ends lost 1 base at V and 4 bases at J; junction bases unmatched: 12. The V gene's germline CDR1 is MNHEY and CDR2 SMNVEV (reference sequence). The CDR3 DNA is TGTGCCAGCAGTTTATTGAGGACAGGGGGAATAGTTGGCACTGAAGCTTTCTTT. Translating it yields CASSLLRTGGIVGTEAFF.

The chain recombines TRBV7-2 with TRBJ1-6, with D tentatively TRBD1 (5 bases). The CDR3 is 14 residues long. V dropped 0 bases and J dropped 6 bases, with 6 bases sitting between them. Germline CDR1 SGHTA, CDR2 FQGNSA. CDR3 in amino acids: CASSLATANSPLHF. CDR3 bases: TGTGCCAGCAGCTTAGCGACAGCTAATTCACCCCTCCACTTT. Variable domain in full (rest from reference TRBV7-2 and TRBJ1-6): GAGVSQSPSNKVTEKGKDVELRCDPISGHTALYWYRQSLGQGLEFLIYFQGNSAPDKSGLPSDRFSAERTGGSVSTLTIQRTQQEDSAVYLCASSLATANSPLHFGNGTRLTVT.

The chain carries TRBV28 and TRBJ2-5, with TRBD2 identical over 9 bases. The CDR3 has 17 amino acids. CDR1 MDHEN and CDR2 SYDVKM come from the germline V gene. Trimming at V came to 5 bases and at J to 4 bases, leaving 14 bases not matched to a gene. The CDR3 region is CASSLIGASGIRETQYF. The CDR3 DNA is TGTGCCAGCAGTCTTATCGGGGCTAGCGGGATAAGAGAGACCCAGTACTTC.

The CDR3 nucleotides are TGTGCCAGCAGGACTAGCGGGGGACGCACAGATACGCAGTATTTT. Residues: CASRTSGGRTDTQYF. This sequence joins TRBV19 and TRBJ2-3; 13 bases agree with TRBD2. V was clipped by 9 bases and J by 1 base; unmatched bases: 4. This CDR3 has 15 residues. The germline V gene encodes CDR1 LNHDA and CDR2 SQIVND (reference sequence).

Concerning this clonotype: A read error is possible here, since a much larger clone lies one base away. The chain is built from TRBV7-2 and TRBJ1-1; a weak D match, TRBD1 (6 bases). Germline CDR1 is SGHTA and CDR2 is FQGNSA. This CDR3 region has 16 residues. With 5 bases removed from V and 0 bases from J, the gap between germline ends came to 16 bases. This CDR3 reads CASSPGTRGLNTEAFF. The CDR3 nucleotides are TGTGCCAGCAGCCCGGGGACAAGGGGCTTGAACACTGAAGCTTTCTTT.

This clonotype came up a few times. The V and J genes are TRBV20-1 and TRBJ2-1, with D unclear. The germline V gene encodes CDR1 DFQATT and CDR2 SNEGSKA (reference sequence). With 6 bases removed from V and 3 bases from J, the gap between germline ends came to 12 bases. The CDR3 length is 13 residues. CDR3 DNA sequence: TGCAGTGCAGAGGAACCGCTCTACAATGAGCAGTTCTTC. Amino acid sequence: CSAEEPLYNEQFF.

This clonotype was seen more than once but under ten times. J is TRBJ1-6 and V is TRBV20-1; 8 nucleotides align to TRBD1. V dropped 5 bases and J dropped 8; count of bases not matched to a gene: 14. The germline gives CDR1 DFQATT, CDR2 SNEGSKA (reference sequence). This CDR3 is 16 amino acids long. The CDR3 DNA reads TGCAGTGCTCCCAGCGAACAGGGGGGTGCTCATTCACCCCTCCACTTT. Protein product: CSAPSEQGGAHSPLHF.

For this clonotype: Likely a read error: the CDR3 ends without its conserved phenylalanine or tryptophan. This chain uses TRBV4-1 with TRBJ2-7; a possible D gene is TRBD2 (6 bases). The CDR3 is made up of 15 amino acids. The ends were cut back, 3 bases at V and 3 bases at J, with 15 bases in the middle. Looked up from germline, CDR1 is MGHRA and CDR2 is YSYEKL. The CDR3, as DNA: TGCGCCAGCAGCCATCTCCCGGGACTCGACTACGAGCAGTACTTA. The encoded protein is CASSHLPGLDYEQYL.